Below, 18 T cell receptor beta chains from the same sample are listed, as sequenced in a study of blood T cells in healthy people across ages. A second roughly 6 to 11 cycle PCR used barcoded and J-beta primers. TCRdb passed the 5' RACE reads through MiXCR, listing each CDR3 protein once. Of fewer than 900,000 distinct CDR3 sequences in the sample, 45% to 50% are singletons; the top ten hold around a third. The material sequenced was blood. The receptors shown here come from a woman aged 55-69 years in good health.

This chain uses TRBV6-2 or TRBV6-3 with TRBJ1-1, with D possibly TRBD1 on 5 matching bases. Per the germline V gene, CDR1 is MNHEY and CDR2 is SVGEGT. V lost 6 bases and J lost 6, with 17 bases in between. This CDR3 is built from 14 residues. The CDR3 loop reads CASRGIRAGAEAFF. CDR3 in DNA: TGTGCCAGCAGGGGGATCAGGGCGGGGGCTGAAGCTTTCTTT.

This clonotype turned up a few times. The gene calls are TRBV7-2 and TRBJ2-3; 13 positions match TRBD2. The V gene end was trimmed by 4 bases and the J gene end by 5 bases; junction bases not matched to a gene: 6. The CDR3 is 16 residues long. Germline lookup yields CDR1 SGHTA and CDR2 FQGNSA. CDR3 region: CASSSGLAGAIDTQYF. CDR3 nucleotides: TGTGCCAGCAGCTCCGGACTAGCGGGAGCGATAGATACGCAGTATTTT.

The chain employs TRBV2 and TRBJ2-7, with D perhaps TRBD2 (5 bases). V was trimmed by 7 bases and J by 6 bases, leaving 13 bases between them. CDR3 size: 12 residues. Germline CDR1 reads SNHLY; CDR2 reads FYNNEI. Here the CDR3 DNA reads TGTGCCAGCAAAGGGTCGGGGAGCGAGCAGTACTTC. Protein sequence: CASKGSGSEQYF.

Note on this clonotype: A read error may account for a junction end that differs from germline. The chain links TRBV4-2 to TRBJ2-7; D is ambiguous. The CDR3 runs to 15 residues. Germline assignment: CDR1 LGHNA and CDR2 YNFKEQ. For the CDR3, the DNA is TGTGCCGGCAGCCAAGGTGGCGAGATAGGAAACGAGCAGTACTTC. It translates to CAGSQGGEIGNEQYF.

This clonotype showed up just a few times. The chain combines TRBV7-9 with TRBJ2-7; possible D gene TRBD2, 6 bases. The germline CDR1 and CDR2 sequences are SEHNR and FQNEAQ (reference sequence). V was clipped by 4 bases and J by 7 bases, with 17 bases between them. The length of the CDR3 is 14 residues. This CDR3 reads CASSSIGTSNEQYF. The CDR3 bases are TGTGCCAGCAGCTCCATTGGGACTTCTAATGAGCAGTACTTC.

The chain joins TRBV11-2 to TRBJ2-7, with D uncertain. The CDR3 has 13 residues. Deletions cut 9 bases from V and 1 base from J, with 13 bases between. Germline V gives CDR1 SGHAT, CDR2 FQNNGV. CDR3 sequence (DNA): TGTGCCAGTAGTCCTTTTCTTTCCTACGAGCAGTACTTC. This gives the protein CASSPFLSYEQYF. Based on the CDR3 plus reference TRBV11-2 and TRBJ2-7, the full variable domain is EAGVAQSPRYKIIEKRQSVAFWCNPISGHATLYWYQQILGQGPKLLIQFQNNGVVDDSQLPKDRFSAERLKGVDSTLKIQPAKLEDSAVYLCASSPFLSYEQYFGPGTRLTVT.

V is TRBV20-1 and J is TRBJ2-7; D assignment may be TRBD1 or TRBD2 (5 bases each). V lost 3 bases and J 3 bases, leaving 12 bases between the germline ends. The V gene's germline CDR1 is DFQATT and CDR2 SNEGSKA (reference sequence). This CDR3 contains 13 residues. CDR3 protein: CSASRDPLYEQYF. The CDR3 DNA reads as TGCAGTGCTAGCAGGGACCCTCTCTACGAGCAGTACTTC.

The chain uses TRBV20-1 and TRBJ2-5; 7 nucleotides agree with TRBD1. The J call may be incorrect, as the DNA end agrees better with TRBJ2-7. The CDR3 runs 14 residues. CDR1 is DFQATT, CDR2 SNEGSKA, per germline (reference sequence). The CDR3 nucleotides read TGCAGTGCTAGACGAAGACAGGGTGGGTGCGAGCAGTACTTC. It specifies CSARRRQGGCEQYF.

About this clonotype itself: One end of the junction does not line up with germline, which may come from a read error. The chain combines TRBV24-1 with TRBJ2-5, with TRBD1 identical over 8 bases. Germline-derived CDR1 and CDR2 are KGHDR and SFDVKD. The length of the CDR3 is 17 residues. The chain's CDR3 is CVTSDTLDRAEEETQYF. The CDR3 DNA reads as TGTGTCACCAGTGACACCCTGGACAGGGCGGAGGAAGAGACCCAGTACTTC.

This clonotype showed up just a few times. J is TRBJ2-1 and V is TRBV29-1, with TRBD1 identical over 8 bases. The CDR3 runs 14 residues. Looked up from germline, CDR1 is SQVTM and CDR2 is ANQGSEA. J gave up 5 bases and V 1 base, and 4 bases lay outside the gene matches. DNA for the CDR3: TGCAGCGTTGAAGTGCGACAGGGGAACAATGAGCAGTTCTTC. It yields the protein CSVEVRQGNNEQFF.

This sequence joins TRBV18 and TRBJ2-7; no reliable D call. The CDR3 runs to 12 residues. The V and J ends lost 6 bases and 4 bases respectively, with 10 bases between them. Germline CDR1 reads KGHSH; CDR2 reads LQKENI. In nucleotides, the CDR3 is TGTGCCAGCTCTCCGGTTCGTTACGAGCAGTACTTC. It codes for CASSPVRYEQYF. Looking up the rest from reference TRBV18 and TRBJ2-7 gives the full variable domain: NAGVMQNPRHLVRRRGQEARLRCSPMKGHSHVYWYRQLPEEGLKFMVYLQKENIIDESGMPKERFSAEFPKEGPSILRIQQVVRGDSAAYFCASSPVRYEQYFGPGTRLTVT.

The J gene is TRBJ2-7, the V gene TRBV28; TRBD1 aligns across 10 bases. J gave up 0 bases and V 6 bases, and 5 bases lay outside the gene matches. This CDR3 comprises 15 residues. Germline CDR1 reads MDHEN; CDR2 reads SYDVKM. The CDR3 DNA is TGTGCCAGCAGGACCGGGACAGGGGCCTCCTACGAGCAGTACTTC. Residues: CASRTGTGASYEQYF.

V usage is TRBV10-3 and J usage is TRBJ1-4; D is unresolved. Germline V gives CDR1 ENHRY, CDR2 SYGVKD. Deletions cut 2 bases from V and 3 bases from J, with 10 bases between. The CDR3 sequence is 15 residues long. DNA of the CDR3: TGTGCCATCAGTGAGGGCAGCGTCTCTAATGAAAAACTGTTTTTT. It encodes CAISEGSVSNEKLFF.

As regards this clonotype: A clone one base away is much larger, so this may be a read error. The chain links TRBV7-2 to TRBJ2-7; D tentatively reads TRBD1 or TRBD2 (6 bases each). The CDR3 runs to 18 residues. V was shortened by 0 bases and J by 5 bases, with 23 bases between the two germline ends. The germline CDR1 and CDR2 sequences are SGHTA and FQGNSA. This CDR3 is CASSLALRRAGASHEQYF. The DNA of the CDR3 is TGTGCCAGCAGCTTAGCGCTAAGGAGGGCAGGGGCTTCCCACGAGCAGTACTTC. Based on the CDR3 plus reference TRBV7-2 and TRBJ2-7, the full variable domain is GAGVSQSPSNKVTEKGKDVELRCDPISGHTALYWYRQSLGQGLEFLIYFQGNSAPDKSGLPSDRFSAERTGGSVSTLTIQRTQQEDSAVYLCASSLALRRAGASHEQYFGPGTRLTVT.

The chain recombines TRBV9 with TRBJ2-5, with D unclear. V was cut by 3 bases and J by 1 base, with 13 bases left in between. In germline, CDR1 is SGDLS, CDR2 YYNGEE. The CDR3 runs 15 residues. This chain's CDR3 is CASSAKTPFQETQYF. The CDR3 DNA follows: TGTGCCAGCAGCGCTAAGACACCTTTCCAAGAGACCCAGTACTTC.

The chain carries TRBV9 and TRBJ1-2, with D possibly matching TRBD1 (5 bases). Germline values: CDR1 SGDLS, CDR2 YYNGEE. V was trimmed by 4 bases and J by 8 bases, leaving 21 bases between them. The CDR3 is 15 amino acids. CDR3 DNA sequence: TGTGCCAGCAGCCCCACCCCGGGGGGAGGGGTAGGCTACACCTTC. Translating gives CASSPTPGGGVGYTF.

At least ten counts were recorded for this clonotype. The V and J genes are TRBV7-2 and TRBJ2-7; D remains unclear. Per germline, CDR1 SGHTA and CDR2 FQGNSA. V lost 3 bases and J lost 2, with 5 bases in between. The CDR3 is 12 amino acids. The CDR3 is CASSFEAYEQYF. DNA for the CDR3: TGTGCCAGCAGCTTTGAAGCCTACGAGCAGTACTTC.

This chain links TRBV20-1 with TRBJ2-3; a possible D gene is TRBD2 (6 bases). There are 15 residues in the CDR3. CDR1 is DFQATT, CDR2 SNEGSKA, per germline (reference sequence). Trimming cost V 0 bases and J 3 bases, with 13 bases left between them. CDR3: CSARDGERATDTQYF. The CDR3 DNA sequence: TGCAGTGCTAGAGATGGGGAGCGGGCTACAGATACGCAGTATTTT.